The clone carrying this T cell receptor (beta chain) has at least ten counts. Unique molecular identifiers featured in how the TCRbeta library was prepared. TCRdb analysed the PCR reads with MiXCR anew, one entry per CDR3 protein. The sample consists of approximately 110,000 distinct CDR3 sequences, 23% of them appearing once. These data are taken from a study of T-cell reconstitution after alpha-beta-depleted transplantation in children. Germline V gene lookup returns CDR1 SGHVS and CDR2 FQNEAQ. V gave up 7 bases and J gave up 4 bases, with 20 bases separating them. The CDR3 spans 15 residues. Sequences were derived from PBMCs, mostly from graft donor cells, sampled 180 days after TCRalphabeta/CD19-depleted stem cell transplant. The source is a male patient aged 2-9 years who had a stem cell transplant for chronic granulomatous disease, so the T cells may come from the graft donor. This chain joins TRBV7-8 and TRBJ2-7; D not resolved. For the CDR3, the DNA is TGTGCCAGCACCCCTATTCCCCTTTTCCGGTACGAGCAGTACTTC. Protein sequence: CASTPIPLFRYEQYF.